Presented here are 21 T cell receptor beta chains from one specimen sequenced in a study of T cell responses to AZD1222 COVID-19 vaccine. Sequencing used immunoSEQ multiplex PCR; TCRdb keeps in-frame clones, though not all of them. Of 45,000 to 70,000 clones detected, around 86% appear once; the ten largest clones hold 16%. The sequences come from peripheral blood, collected on day 0 of AZD1222 vaccination. The receptors come from an adult in good health.

The gene calls are TRBV6-1 and TRBJ2-6; D is unresolved. Germline-derived CDR1 and CDR2 are MNHNS and SASEGT. V lost 3 bases, J lost 2 bases, and 8 bases lay in between. This CDR3 spans 15 amino acids. The CDR3 sequence is CASSDHPTGANVLTF. CDR3 in DNA: TGTGCCAGCAGTGACCACCCTACTGGGGCCAACGTCCTGACTTTC.

This chain uses TRBV11-2 with TRBJ2-1, with 8 positions matching TRBD2. CDR3 length equals 15 residues. V lost 2 bases, J lost 8 bases, and 8 bases stayed unmatched. Germline CDR1 is SGHAT and CDR2 is FQNNGV. The CDR3 region is CASSLTGGPIHEQFF. CDR3 DNA: TGTGCCAGCAGCTTAACGGGAGGGCCAATCCATGAGCAGTTCTTC.

This clone occurred a few times. V gene TRBV6-5 combines with J gene TRBJ1-2; TRBD1 is a possible D gene (5 bases). Germline CDR1 is MNHEY and CDR2 is SVGAGI. The CDR3 length is 13 residues. The V gene lost 7 bases and the J gene lost 2 bases, with 11 bases spanning the gap. In DNA, the CDR3 is TGTGCCAGCACAGGGTCGTCGAACTATGGCTACACCTTC. This gives the protein CASTGSSNYGYTF.

DNA for the CDR3: TGTGCCAGCAGCTCCGTCCCGGCTAGCGGACAAGAGACCCAGTACTTC. Translated, it gives CASSSVPASGQETQYF. The genes are TRBV7-9 and TRBJ2-5; 7 positions agree with TRBD2. V lost 4 bases and J lost 2; bases outside the gene matches: 10. Germline assignment: CDR1 SEHNR and CDR2 FQNEAQ (reference sequence). This CDR3 spans 16 amino acids.

The chain joins TRBV21-1 to TRBJ2-2; the table assigns TRBD2, which was not confirmed against the DNA. TRBV21-1 is a pseudogene locus. There are 17 residues in the CDR3. The CDR3 coding sequence is TGTGCCAGCAGCCCCTGGGGAGCGGGGGGCCCTGGCAGGGAGCTGTTTTTT. It translates to CASSPWGAGGPGRELFF.

J is TRBJ1-1 and V is TRBV6-5, with 8 positions matching TRBD1. The CDR3 loop spans 13 amino acids. Trimming cost V 8 bases and J 1 base; bases outside gene matches: 3. CDR1 MNHEY and CDR2 SVGAGI come from the germline V gene. CDR3 amino acids: CASLDRANTEAFF. In DNA, the CDR3 is TGTGCCAGCCTGGACAGGGCGAACACTGAAGCTTTCTTT.

The CDR3 DNA reads TGTGCCAGCAGCTTAAGTGGCCCGGGCGGAGCCTACGAGCAGTACTTC. Translation gives CASSLSGPGGAYEQYF. V is TRBV13 and J is TRBJ2-7; no definite D call. The germline gives CDR1 PRHDT, CDR2 FYEKMQ (reference sequence). CDR3 length: 16 residues. Trimming removed 2 bases from V and 2 bases from J, with 16 bases in between.

V and J are TRBV4-3 and TRBJ2-1; 14 nucleotides match TRBD2. The CDR3 is 15 amino acids. V gave up 3 bases and J gave up 9 bases; unmatched junction bases: 4. Germline V gene data show CDR1 as LGHNA and CDR2 as YSLEER. CDR3 protein: CASSQGLAGDREQFF. CDR3 bases: TGCGCCAGCAGCCAGGGACTAGCGGGAGACCGTGAGCAGTTCTTC.

V is TRBV5-5 and J is TRBJ1-2; D unresolved. The CDR3 extends over 15 amino acids. The germline CDR1 and CDR2 sequences are SGHKS and YYEKEE (reference sequence). Trimming removed 1 base from V and 4 bases from J, with 14 bases in between. This CDR3 reads CASSLSPPGPYGYTF. The CDR3 DNA follows: TGTGCCAGCAGCTTGTCCCCGCCAGGTCCCTATGGCTACACCTTC.

V and J are TRBV7-8 and TRBJ1-5; D remains ambiguous. With 1 base removed from V and 9 bases from J, the gap between germline ends came to 13 bases. Germline-derived CDR1 and CDR2 are SGHVS and FQNEAQ. The length of the CDR3 is 14 residues. The CDR3 is CASSLGQNPGPQHF. The CDR3 bases are TGTGCCAGCAGCTTAGGACAAAACCCGGGGCCCCAGCATTTT.

This chain links TRBV5-6 with TRBJ2-5, with 8 bases lining up with TRBD2. The CDR3 covers 15 residues. V was pared by 3 bases and J by 5 bases, with 9 bases of the junction left unmatched. Germline V gene sequence: CDR1 SGHDT, CDR2 YYEEEE. The CDR3 protein is CASSWPSGSIETQYF. The CDR3 DNA follows: TGTGCCAGCAGCTGGCCCAGCGGGAGCATCGAGACCCAGTACTTC.

The chain links TRBV19 to TRBJ1-6; D unresolved. Germline V lookup: CDR1 LNHDA, CDR2 SQIVND (reference sequence). With 0 bases removed from V and 10 bases from J, the gap between germline ends came to 7 bases. The CDR3 length is 13 residues. The chain's CDR3 is CASSIDQVSPLHF. CDR3 DNA sequence: TGTGCCAGTAGTATAGATCAGGTGTCACCCCTCCACTTT.

This rearrangement joins TRBV28 to TRBJ1-2; D is perhaps TRBD1 (6 bases). V lost 3 bases, J lost 4 bases, and 12 bases lay in between. Germline CDR1 and CDR2: MDHEN and SYDVKM. This CDR3 has 14 amino acids. For the CDR3, the DNA is TGTGCCAGCAGTTTGGGGGGCAGGGGCTATGGCTACACCTTC. Translating gives CASSLGGRGYGYTF.

J is TRBJ2-7 and V is TRBV2, with 7 bases aligning to TRBD1. The CDR3 length is 16 residues. The V gene end was trimmed by 4 bases and the J gene end by 0 bases; junction bases not matched to a gene: 9. Germline V gene data show CDR1 as SNHLY and CDR2 as FYNNEI. CDR3 sequence reads: CASSGQGVFVSYEQYF. Written as DNA, the CDR3 is TGTGCCAGCAGTGGGCAGGGGGTTTTTGTCTCCTACGAGCAGTACTTC. The whole variable domain, remainder taken from reference TRBV2 and TRBJ2-7, is EPEVTQTPSHQVTQMGQEVILRCVPISNHLYFYWYRQILGQKVEFLVSFYNNEISEKSEIFDDQFSVERPDGSNFTLKIRSTKLEDSAMYFCASSGQGVFVSYEQYFGPGTRLTVT.

The V call is TRBV7-3, the J call TRBJ2-1; the D gene is possibly TRBD1 (7 bases). CDR1 and CDR2 (germline): SGHTA, FQGTGA. CDR3 size: 14 residues. V was clipped by 3 bases and J by 7 bases, with 13 bases between them. The CDR3 spells CASSFSAGGNEQFF. In DNA form, the CDR3 reads TGTGCCAGCAGCTTTTCCGCAGGGGGGAATGAGCAGTTCTTC.

Worth noting for this clone: The same CDR3 can be traced to other DNA sequences in this sample. This chain uses TRBV6-4 with TRBJ2-1; D gene unclear. V lost 0 bases, J lost 3 bases, and 3 bases lay in between. The CDR3 has 13 amino acids. Germline V gives CDR1 MRHNA, CDR2 SNTAGT. DNA of the CDR3: TGTGCCAGCAGTGACTCTAGCTACAATGAGCAGTTCTTC. Translating it yields CASSDSSYNEQFF.

About this clone: Its ends do not fully match the called genes, so a read error is possible. Written as DNA, the CDR3 is TGCGCCAGCAGCCAAGTTTCCTCCCACAATGAGCAGTTCTTC. Amino acids: CASSQVSSHNEQFF. The chain joins TRBV4-1 to TRBJ2-1, with unresolved D. Germline V gene lookup returns CDR1 MGHRA and CDR2 YSYEKL. The CDR3 totals 14 residues.

This clone has a single count. The rearrangement uses TRBV6-5 and TRBJ1-1, with no clear D. Germline V gene sequence: CDR1 MNHEY, CDR2 SVGAGI. There are 11 residues in the CDR3. Trimming shortened V by 8 bases and J by 7 bases, and 11 bases separated the two germline ends. Written as DNA, the CDR3 is TGTGCCAGCCTAGAATGGGGTGAAGCTTTCTTT. Translation: CASLEWGEAFF.

The chain links TRBV6-6 to TRBJ1-4; D unclear. Trimming cost V 1 base and J 6 bases, with 0 bases left between them. This CDR3 region has 11 residues. CDR1 and CDR2 (germline): MNHNY, SVGAGI (reference sequence). The CDR3 coding sequence is TGTGCCAGCAGTTACTATGAAAAACTGTTTTTT. It encodes CASSYYEKLFF.

The chain links TRBV11-2 to TRBJ1-3; maybe TRBD1 (6 bases). CDR1 is SGHAT, CDR2 FQNNGV, per germline. Trimming shortened V by 0 bases and J by 4 bases, and 13 bases separated the two germline ends. CDR3 length: 16 residues. This CDR3 is CASSLETGFFGNTIYF. The CDR3 bases are TGTGCCAGCAGCTTAGAAACAGGGTTTTTCGGAAACACCATATATTTT.

The chain uses TRBV9 and TRBJ1-3; D is possibly TRBD1 (6 bases). The CDR3 extends over 15 amino acids. The V gene's germline CDR1 is SGDLS and CDR2 YYNGEE. Deletions cut 3 bases from V and 2 bases from J, with 12 bases between. The CDR3 loop reads CASSAGVSTGNTIYF. The CDR3 DNA reads TGTGCCAGCAGCGCAGGGGTTTCTACTGGAAACACCATATATTTT.